The next 29 T cell receptor beta chains were all read from a single sample in a study of graft-versus-host responses after intestinal transplantation. TCRdb keeps only in-frame clones here, not all; method: immunoSEQ multiplex PCR. The table has about 15,000 clones, 55% to 75% seen once. Graft tissue was processed to release intraepithelial and lamina propria lymphocytes. Sequencing was performed on ileum tissue, taken around 690 days after intestinal transplantation. The receptors here all came from a human patient who received an intestinal transplant, so some T cells may come from the graft donor.

By frequency in the sample, this clone is hyperexpanded (1% or more). The sample holds other DNA sequences that translate to the same CDR3. This chain connects TRBV6-4 to TRBJ2-2; D call uncertain. Trimming removed 2 bases at V and 3 bases at J, with 4 bases between. The CDR3 contains 13 residues. Germline CDR1 is MRHNA and CDR2 is SNTAGT. The CDR3 DNA reads as TGTGCCAGCAGTGACCAGGACACCGGGGAGCTGTTTTTT. Its protein product is CASSDQDTGELFF.

The chain joins TRBV7-2 to TRBJ2-3; either TRBD1 or TRBD2 may supply D (6 bases each). This CDR3 contains 18 residues. V was cut by 1 base and J by 3 bases, with 20 bases left in between. CDR1 SGHTA and CDR2 FQGNSA come from the germline V gene. The CDR3 DNA sequence: TGTGCCAGCAGCTTAGGAACGGGGGCCAGAAGTCTAACAGATACGCAGTATTTT. It encodes CASSLGTGARSLTDTQYF.

This clone was picked up one time. V and J are TRBV25-1 and TRBJ2-5; 10 bases are a match to TRBD1. TRBJ2-7 matches the DNA end more closely, so the J call is doubtful. The CDR3 has 14 residues. Germline lookup yields CDR1 MGHDK and CDR2 SYGVNS. CDR3 in amino acids: CASSEWTGGNEQYF. The CDR3 DNA is TGTGCCAGCAGTGAGTGGACAGGGGGAAACGAGCAGTACTTC.

The chain employs TRBV6-1 and TRBJ2-7; D gene ambiguous. V shed 6 bases and J shed 0 bases, with 9 bases lying between them. The germline V gene has CDR1 MNHNS and CDR2 SASEGT. The CDR3 has 13 residues. CDR3 nucleotide sequence: TGTGCCAGCAGGTCGGTGGTCTCCTACGAGCAGTACTTC. Its protein product is CASRSVVSYEQYF.

The chain links TRBV5-4 to TRBJ2-2; 10 bases map to TRBD2. The trim removed 2 bases at V and 1 base at J, leaving 2 bases unmatched. The germline gives CDR1 SGHNT, CDR2 YYREEE (reference sequence). CDR3 length: 16 amino acids. The CDR3 DNA is TGTGCCAGCAGCTTTTTAGCGGGGGGGAACACCGGGGAGCTGTTTTTT. Amino acids: CASSFLAGGNTGELFF.

CDR3 region: CASSGGTKPDSSYNEQFF. CDR3 nucleotides: TGTGCCAGCAGTGGCGGGACTAAACCCGATAGCTCCTACAATGAGCAGTTCTTC. V gene TRBV2 combines with J gene TRBJ2-1; 7 bases fit TRBD2. Germline V gene lookup returns CDR1 SNHLY and CDR2 FYNNEI. CDR3 length equals 18 residues. V was clipped by 4 bases and J by 0 bases; unmatched bases: 12.

In its sample, this clone was seen once. The junction shows a germline mismatch at one end, possibly a read error. The chain has TRBV12-5 and TRBJ1-2; D is undetermined. CDR1 is LGHNT and CDR2 is FRNRAP in the germline V gene. CDR3 length: 10 amino acids. The CDR3 DNA follows: TGTGCTAGTGGTTTACCGGAGCCTACTTTC. It codes for CASGLPEPTF.

The chain links TRBV29-1 to TRBJ2-1; 12 bases match TRBD2. With V trimmed by 5 bases and J by 7 bases, 6 bases remained unmatched. Germline V CDR1 and CDR2: SQVTM, ANQGSEA. CDR3 length: 14 amino acids. The CDR3 DNA reads TGCAGCGTTTGGACTAGCGGGATGTATAATGAGCAGTTCTTC. It specifies CSVWTSGMYNEQFF.

This clone was counted once. The chain joins TRBV10-1 to TRBJ1-1; D is ambiguous. V lost 6 bases, J lost 0 bases, and 8 bases lay in between. The CDR3 is 13 amino acids. The germline V gene has CDR1 WNHNN and CDR2 SYGVQD (reference sequence). The CDR3 spells CASREALNTEAFF. The CDR3 bases are TGCGCCAGCAGGGAGGCACTGAACACTGAAGCTTTCTTT.

This clone was observed a handful of times. The V and J genes are TRBV2 and TRBJ1-2; 7 bases match TRBD1. V shed 6 bases and J 7 bases; nucleotides not matched to a gene: 8. This CDR3 spans 13 amino acids. Germline loops: CDR1 SNHLY, CDR2 FYNNEI. This CDR3 is CASSLLGQAGYTF. As DNA, the CDR3 is TGTGCCAGCAGCTTACTCGGACAGGCTGGCTACACCTTC. Full variable domain (outside the CDR3, taken from reference TRBV2 and TRBJ1-2): EPEVTQTPSHQVTQMGQEVILRCVPISNHLYFYWYRQILGQKVEFLVSFYNNEISEKSEIFDDQFSVERPDGSNFTLKIRSTKLEDSAMYFCASSLLGQAGYTFGSGTRLTVV.

The chain combines TRBV5-6 with TRBJ2-5, with 14 bases aligning to TRBD2. The DNA end is more similar to TRBJ2-7, so the J call may be wrong. Germline CDR1 SGHDT, CDR2 YYEEEE. The CDR3 runs to 16 residues. The CDR3 DNA reads TGTGCCAGCAGCTGGGGACTAGCGGGAGATTGGGACGAGCAGTACTTC. Translation gives CASSWGLAGDWDEQYF.

The chain links TRBV19 to TRBJ2-3; 8 bases agree with TRBD2. The CDR3 runs 14 residues. V lost 9 bases and J lost 2; bases outside the gene matches: 7. CDR1 and CDR2 from the germline V gene are LNHDA and SQIVND (reference sequence). CDR3 in DNA: TGTGCCAGACCGGGACTAGTCGACACAGATACGCAGTATTTT. Translating gives CARPGLVDTDTQYF.

The chain couples TRBV7-9 to TRBJ1-1, with a tentative D call TRBD1 (6 bases). CDR3 length: 17 residues. V was pared by 5 bases and J by 3 bases, with 22 bases between. The germline gives CDR1 SEHNR, CDR2 FQNEAQ (reference sequence). The CDR3 DNA reads TGTGCCAGCAGCCAACAGGGAGCCGGGAAGATGGACACTGAAGCTTTCTTT. Translated: CASSQQGAGKMDTEAFF.

This clone appeared once. This chain links TRBV6-5 with TRBJ2-7; D is unclear. V was trimmed by 4 bases and J by 3 bases, leaving 10 bases between them. Germline V gene lookup returns CDR1 MNHEY and CDR2 SVGAGI. The CDR3 consists of 13 residues. The CDR3 sequence is CASSFGLSYEQYF. The CDR3 DNA sequence: TGTGCCAGCAGTTTCGGGCTTAGCTACGAGCAGTACTTC.

The J gene is TRBJ2-5, the V gene TRBV28; 7 nucleotides align to TRBD2. V shed 6 bases and J 11 bases; nucleotides not matched to a gene: 9. The germline CDR1 and CDR2 sequences are MDHEN and SYDVKM. The CDR3 has 12 amino acids. The CDR3 spells CASSQTRGEQYF. The CDR3 DNA reads as TGTGCCAGCAGCCAGACTCGGGGGGAGCAGTACTTC.

V gene TRBV19 combines with J gene TRBJ2-7; 7 bases are a match to TRBD1. This CDR3 comprises 15 residues. Looked up from germline, CDR1 is LNHDA and CDR2 is SQIVND (reference sequence). V gave up 5 bases and J gave up 6 bases; unmatched junction bases: 13. The DNA of the CDR3 is TGTGCCAGTAGTTCCAACAGGGGAGCTGGTGGCGAGCAGTACTTC. This encodes CASSSNRGAGGEQYF.

V and J are TRBV5-1 and TRBJ2-2, with no clear D. This CDR3 spans 12 amino acids. Trimming removed 5 bases at V and 4 bases at J, with 6 bases between. The germline V gene has CDR1 SGHRS and CDR2 YFSETQ. The CDR3 spells CASREGTGELFF. Written as DNA, the CDR3 is TGCGCCAGCAGGGAAGGCACCGGGGAGCTGTTTTTT.

The chain is built from TRBV7-2 and TRBJ2-1; 9 bases agree with TRBD2. The V segment lost 1 base and the J segment 8 bases; nucleotides outside the gene matches: 9. Germline V gives CDR1 SGHTA, CDR2 FQGNSA. This CDR3 region has 16 residues. Here the CDR3 DNA reads TGTGCCAGCAGCTTAGAGTGGCGGGGGGGCCGGGATGAGCAGTTCTTC. Its translation is CASSLEWRGGRDEQFF.

This chain links TRBV6-1 with TRBJ1-4; D is unclear. Germline-derived CDR1 and CDR2 are MNHNS and SASEGT. Trimming pared 6 bases from V and 8 bases from J, leaving 10 bases between. The CDR3 sequence is 12 residues long. For the CDR3, the DNA is TGTGCCAGCAGCCTGGACGGCGAAAAACTGTTTTTT. It specifies CASSLDGEKLFF.

The rearrangement uses TRBV13 and TRBJ2-7; TRBD2 aligns across 7 bases. V gave up 5 bases and J gave up 6 bases; unmatched junction bases: 4. The germline V gene has CDR1 PRHDT and CDR2 FYEKMQ (reference sequence). CDR3 length: 12 amino acids. CDR3 in amino acids: CASSQREGEQYF. In DNA form, the CDR3 reads TGTGCCAGCAGCCAGAGGGAGGGCGAGCAGTACTTC.

This chain connects TRBV4-3 to TRBJ2-5; TRBD1 matches 9 bases. Germline V CDR1 and CDR2: LGHNA, YSLEER. Trimming at V came to 3 bases and at J to 2 bases, leaving 4 bases not matched to a gene. The CDR3 sequence is 15 residues long. CDR3 protein: CASSQTGGPQETQYF. The CDR3, as DNA: TGCGCCAGCAGCCAGACAGGGGGTCCACAAGAGACCCAGTACTTC.

The sample holds a few counts of this clone. The chain recombines TRBV7-6 with TRBJ1-4; 10 nucleotides agree with TRBD1. CDR3 size: 15 residues. Germline CDR1 and CDR2: SGHVS and FNYEAQ. V lost 5 bases to trimming and J lost 8 bases; unmatched junction nucleotides: 8. Written as DNA, the CDR3 is TGTGCCAGCAGCCGTGACAGGGGGCTGGGGGAAAAACTGTTTTTT. This encodes CASSRDRGLGEKLFF. Combining the CDR3 with reference TRBV7-6 and TRBJ1-4 gives the whole variable domain GAGVSQSPRYKVTKRGQDVALRCDPISGHVSLYWYRQALGQGPEFLTYFNYEAQQDKSGLPNDRFSAERPEGSISTLTIQRTEQRDSAMYRCASSRDRGLGEKLFFGSGTQLSVL.

The CDR3 loop reads CASRLAGQLPLNTEAFF. Here the CDR3 DNA reads TGTGCAAGTCGCTTAGCTGGACAGCTGCCTTTGAACACTGAAGCTTTCTTT. This chain connects TRBV12-2 to TRBJ1-1; no check of the table's D call, TRBD1, against the DNA was made. TRBV12-2 is an annotated pseudogene. This CDR3 is built from 17 residues.

The J gene is TRBJ1-4, the V gene TRBV5-5; the match to TRBD1 covers 7 bases. Germline CDR1 SGHKS, CDR2 YYEKEE (reference sequence). The CDR3 is 15 residues long. V dropped 4 bases and J dropped 8; count of bases not matched to a gene: 11. CDR3 region: CASSLGGTVSEKLFF. The CDR3 DNA follows: TGTGCCAGCAGCCTGGGCGGGACAGTTTCCGAAAAACTGTTTTTT.

This clone was observed a handful of times. The chain joins TRBV11-2 to TRBJ2-1; weak D call: TRBD1 (5 bases). From germline, CDR1 is SGHAT and CDR2 FQNNGV. Between the trimmed V and J ends, which lost 1 base and 5 bases, there was a span of 12 bases. The CDR3 has 15 amino acids. CDR3 region: CASSLGSGWDNEQFF. CDR3 DNA sequence: TGTGCCAGCAGCTTAGGGTCAGGGTGGGACAATGAGCAGTTCTTC.

This clone was observed a few times. V and J are TRBV7-2 and TRBJ2-2, with 9 bases matching TRBD1. This CDR3 spans 16 amino acids. Looked up from germline, CDR1 is SGHTA and CDR2 is FQGNSA. V was clipped by 5 bases and J by 7 bases; unmatched bases: 11. CDR3 coding DNA: TGTGCCAGCAGCGGACGGACAGGGGCCCAAGGCGGGGAGCTGTTTTTT. Residues: CASSGRTGAQGGELFF.

This chain joins TRBV2 and TRBJ2-7, with 8 bases matching TRBD2. CDR1 is SNHLY, CDR2 FYNNEI, per germline. V shed 6 bases and J 2 bases; nucleotides not matched to a gene: 6. CDR3 size: 14 residues. The CDR3 region is CASREGRGAYEQYF. CDR3 sequence (DNA): TGTGCCAGCAGGGAGGGGCGGGGGGCCTACGAGCAGTACTTC.

This chain connects TRBV7-2 to TRBJ1-1; a possible D gene is TRBD1 (6 bases). The CDR3 length is 15 residues. The germline CDR1 and CDR2 sequences are SGHTA and FQGNSA. Deletions cut 5 bases from V and 2 bases from J, with 15 bases between. The CDR3 nucleotides are TGTGCCAGCAGCACACAGGGATGGGGAAACACTGAAGCTTTCTTT. It is translated as CASSTQGWGNTEAFF.

The rearrangement joins TRBV27 to TRBJ1-6; D is ambiguous. This CDR3 is built from 17 residues. CDR1 MNHEY and CDR2 SMNVEV come from the germline V gene (reference sequence). The V end lost 3 bases, the J end lost 0 bases, and 12 bases lay between the germline ends. The CDR3, as DNA: TGTGCCAGCAGTTTTAGAAGTGCGGGCTCCTATAATTCACCCCTCCACTTT. Its translation is CASSFRSAGSYNSPLHF.